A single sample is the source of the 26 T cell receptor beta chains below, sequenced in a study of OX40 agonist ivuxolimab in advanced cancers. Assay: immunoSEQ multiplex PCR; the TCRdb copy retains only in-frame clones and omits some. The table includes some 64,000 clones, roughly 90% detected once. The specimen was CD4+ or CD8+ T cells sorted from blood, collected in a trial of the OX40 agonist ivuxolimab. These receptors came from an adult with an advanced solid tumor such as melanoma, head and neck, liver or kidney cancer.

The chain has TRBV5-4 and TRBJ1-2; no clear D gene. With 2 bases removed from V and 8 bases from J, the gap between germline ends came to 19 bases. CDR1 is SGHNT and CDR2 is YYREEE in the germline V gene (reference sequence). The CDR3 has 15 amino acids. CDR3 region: CASSFPTHTVDGYTF. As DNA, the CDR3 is TGTGCCAGCAGCTTCCCGACCCATACAGTCGACGGCTACACCTTC.

The CDR3 DNA sequence: TGTGCCAGCAGCTTAGCACAGAACCAAGAGACCCAGTACTTC. Amino acids: CASSLAQNQETQYF. The V and J genes are TRBV7-9 and TRBJ2-5; D gene unclear. The length of the CDR3 is 14 residues. Trimming removed 0 bases at V and 0 bases at J, with 5 bases between. From germline, CDR1 is SEHNR and CDR2 FQNEAQ (reference sequence).

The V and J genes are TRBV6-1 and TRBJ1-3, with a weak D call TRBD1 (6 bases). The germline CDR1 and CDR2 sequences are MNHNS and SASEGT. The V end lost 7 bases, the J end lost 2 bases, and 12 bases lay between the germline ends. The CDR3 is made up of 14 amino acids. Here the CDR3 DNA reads TGTGCCAGCAATACAGGGACACCTGGAAACACCATATATTTT. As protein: CASNTGTPGNTIYF.

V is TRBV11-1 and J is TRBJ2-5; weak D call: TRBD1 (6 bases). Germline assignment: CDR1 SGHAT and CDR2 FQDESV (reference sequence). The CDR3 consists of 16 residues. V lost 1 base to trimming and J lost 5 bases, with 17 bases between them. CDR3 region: CASSLVGEGGKETQYF. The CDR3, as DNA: TGTGCCAGCAGCTTAGTCGGGGAAGGGGGAAAGGAGACCCAGTACTTC.

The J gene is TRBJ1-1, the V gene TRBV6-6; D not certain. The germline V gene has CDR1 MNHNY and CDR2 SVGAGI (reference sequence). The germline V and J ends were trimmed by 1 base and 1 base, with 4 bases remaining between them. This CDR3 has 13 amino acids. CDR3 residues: CASSYWENTEAFF. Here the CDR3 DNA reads TGTGCCAGCAGTTACTGGGAGAACACTGAAGCTTTCTTT.

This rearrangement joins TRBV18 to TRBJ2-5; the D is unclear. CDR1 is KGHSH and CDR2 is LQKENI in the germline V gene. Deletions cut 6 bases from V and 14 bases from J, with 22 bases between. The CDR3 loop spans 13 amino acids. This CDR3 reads CASSPGESDLFYF. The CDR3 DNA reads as TGTGCCAGCTCCCCGGGTGAGAGTGACCTCTTCTACTTC.

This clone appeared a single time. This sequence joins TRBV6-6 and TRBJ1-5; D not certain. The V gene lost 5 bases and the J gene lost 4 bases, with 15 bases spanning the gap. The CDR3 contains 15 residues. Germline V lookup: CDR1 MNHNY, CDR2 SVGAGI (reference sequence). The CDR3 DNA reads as TGTGCCAGCAGTAACGGGCAGCCTTGGAATCAGCCCCAGCATTTT. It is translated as CASSNGQPWNQPQHF.

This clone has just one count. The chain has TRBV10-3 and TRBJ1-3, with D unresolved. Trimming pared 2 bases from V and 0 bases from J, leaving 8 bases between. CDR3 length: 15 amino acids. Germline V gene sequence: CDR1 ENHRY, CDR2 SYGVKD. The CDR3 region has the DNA TGTGCCATCAGTGAGATGCCGGGCTCTGGAAACACCATATATTTT. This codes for CAISEMPGSGNTIYF.

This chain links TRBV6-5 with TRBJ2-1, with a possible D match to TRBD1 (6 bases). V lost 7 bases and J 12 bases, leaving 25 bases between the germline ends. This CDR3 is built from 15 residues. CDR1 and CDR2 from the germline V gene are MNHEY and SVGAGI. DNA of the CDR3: TGTGCCAGCACTTTACGGGCCCTGCAAACAGGGATGCAGTTCTTC. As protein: CASTLRALQTGMQFF.

CDR3 sequence: CASSVTVLLNTGELFF. Written as DNA, the CDR3 is TGTGCCAGCAGCGTAACCGTGCTTTTGAACACCGGGGAGCTGTTTTTT. The chain recombines TRBV9 with TRBJ2-2, with D hard to call. The CDR3 is 16 residues long. The germline V gene has CDR1 SGDLS and CDR2 YYNGEE. The V end lost 1 base, the J end lost 1 base, and 11 bases lay between the germline ends.

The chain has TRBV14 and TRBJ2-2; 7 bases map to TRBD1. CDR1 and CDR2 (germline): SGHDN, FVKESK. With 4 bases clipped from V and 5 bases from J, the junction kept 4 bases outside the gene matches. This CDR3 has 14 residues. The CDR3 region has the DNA TGTGCCAGCAGCCCACGGACAGGAACCGGGGAGCTGTTTTTT. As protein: CASSPRTGTGELFF.

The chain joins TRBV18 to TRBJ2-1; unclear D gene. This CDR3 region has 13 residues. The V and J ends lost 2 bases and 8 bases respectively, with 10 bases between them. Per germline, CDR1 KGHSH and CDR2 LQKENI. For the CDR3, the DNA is TGTGCCAGCTCACCAGGAGTTGGGGATGAGCAGTTCTTC. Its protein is CASSPGVGDEQFF.

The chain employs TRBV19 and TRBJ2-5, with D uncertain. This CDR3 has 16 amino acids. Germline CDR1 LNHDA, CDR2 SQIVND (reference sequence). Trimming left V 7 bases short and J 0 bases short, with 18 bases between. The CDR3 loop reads CASTNNPDGYQETQYF. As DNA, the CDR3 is TGTGCCAGTACCAATAACCCGGACGGGTACCAAGAGACCCAGTACTTC.

The CDR3 DNA is TGCGCCAGCAGCTTGGTGAGTGCGACACAAGAGACCCAGTACTTC. This encodes CASSLVSATQETQYF. V and J are TRBV5-1 and TRBJ2-5; no definite D call. The CDR3 totals 15 residues. Germline loops: CDR1 SGHRS, CDR2 YFSETQ. V dropped 0 bases and J dropped 2 bases, with 11 bases sitting between them.

Written as DNA, the CDR3 is TGTGCCAGCAGATTTAGCGGGGGGGCGAACAATGAGCAGTTCTTC. Protein product: CASRFSGGANNEQFF. The chain recombines TRBV5-5 with TRBJ2-1; TRBD2 matches 11 bases. CDR1 SGHKS and CDR2 YYEKEE come from the germline V gene (reference sequence). With V trimmed by 5 bases and J by 5 bases, 6 bases remained unmatched. The CDR3 covers 15 residues.

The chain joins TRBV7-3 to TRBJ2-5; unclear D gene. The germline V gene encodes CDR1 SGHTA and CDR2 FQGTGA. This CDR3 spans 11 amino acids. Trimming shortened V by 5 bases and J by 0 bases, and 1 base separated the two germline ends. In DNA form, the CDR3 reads TGTGCCAGCAGCGACCAAGAGACCCAGTACTTC. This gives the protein CASSDQETQYF.

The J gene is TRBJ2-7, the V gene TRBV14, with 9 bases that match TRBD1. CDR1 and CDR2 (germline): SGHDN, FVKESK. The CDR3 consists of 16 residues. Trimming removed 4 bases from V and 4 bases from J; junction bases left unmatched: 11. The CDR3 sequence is CASSLRPGQGLYEQYF. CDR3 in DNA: TGTGCCAGCAGCCTGAGACCGGGACAGGGTTTATACGAGCAGTACTTC.

The CDR3 sequence: CASSPPMLDTQYF. CDR3 bases: TGTGCCAGCTCACCACCGATGTTAGATACGCAGTATTTT. This rearrangement joins TRBV18 to TRBJ2-3; D call uncertain. Germline V gene data show CDR1 as KGHSH and CDR2 as LQKENI. V lost 0 bases and J lost 5, with 6 bases in between. The CDR3 runs 13 residues.

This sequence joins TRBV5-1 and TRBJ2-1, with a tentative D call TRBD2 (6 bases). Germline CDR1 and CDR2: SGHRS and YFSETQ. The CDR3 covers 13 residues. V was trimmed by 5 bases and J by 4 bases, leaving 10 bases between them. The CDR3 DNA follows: TGCGCCAGCAGTTTAGCGGTGTACAATGAGCAGTTCTTC. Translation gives CASSLAVYNEQFF.

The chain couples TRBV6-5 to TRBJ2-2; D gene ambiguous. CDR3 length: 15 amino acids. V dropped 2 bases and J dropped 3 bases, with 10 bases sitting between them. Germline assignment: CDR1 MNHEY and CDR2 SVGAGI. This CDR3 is CASSYAGRYTGELFF. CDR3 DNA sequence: TGTGCCAGCAGTTACGCAGGTCGATACACCGGGGAGCTGTTTTTT.

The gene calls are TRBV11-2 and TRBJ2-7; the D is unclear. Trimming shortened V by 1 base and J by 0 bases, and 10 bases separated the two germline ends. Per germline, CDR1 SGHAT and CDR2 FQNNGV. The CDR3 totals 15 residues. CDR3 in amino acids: CASSLVVGISYEQYF. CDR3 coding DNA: TGTGCCAGCAGCTTAGTTGTTGGCATCTCCTACGAGCAGTACTTC.

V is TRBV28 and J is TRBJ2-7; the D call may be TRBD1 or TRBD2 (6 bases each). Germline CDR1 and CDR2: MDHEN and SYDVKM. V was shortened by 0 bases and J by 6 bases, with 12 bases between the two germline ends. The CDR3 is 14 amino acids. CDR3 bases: TGTGCCAGCAGTTTATGGGGGGGCCTCTTCGAGCAGTACTTC. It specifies CASSLWGGLFEQYF. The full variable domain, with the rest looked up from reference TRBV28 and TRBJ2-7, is DVKVTQSSRYLVKRTGEKVFLECVQDMDHENMFWYRQDPGLGLRLIYFSYDVKMKEKGDIPEGYSVSREKKERFSLILESASTNQTSMYLCASSLWGGLFEQYFGPGTRLTVT.

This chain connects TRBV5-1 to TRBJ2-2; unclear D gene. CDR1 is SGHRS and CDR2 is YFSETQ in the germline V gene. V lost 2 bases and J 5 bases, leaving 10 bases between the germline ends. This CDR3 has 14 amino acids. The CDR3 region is CASSFGFSTGELFF. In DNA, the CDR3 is TGCGCCAGCAGCTTTGGGTTCTCGACCGGGGAGCTGTTTTTT.

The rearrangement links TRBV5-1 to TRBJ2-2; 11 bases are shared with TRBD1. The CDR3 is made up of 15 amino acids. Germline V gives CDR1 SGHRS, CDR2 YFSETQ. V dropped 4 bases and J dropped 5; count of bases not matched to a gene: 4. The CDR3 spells CASSPGQGVTGELFF. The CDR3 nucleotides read TGCGCCAGCAGCCCGGGACAGGGGGTAACCGGGGAGCTGTTTTTT.

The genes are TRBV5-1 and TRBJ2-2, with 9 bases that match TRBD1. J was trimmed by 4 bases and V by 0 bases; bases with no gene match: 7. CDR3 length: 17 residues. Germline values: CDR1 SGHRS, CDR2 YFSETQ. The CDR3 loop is CASSLGYGQGFTGELFF. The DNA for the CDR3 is TGCGCCAGCAGCTTGGGTTACGGACAGGGGTTCACCGGGGAGCTGTTTTTT.

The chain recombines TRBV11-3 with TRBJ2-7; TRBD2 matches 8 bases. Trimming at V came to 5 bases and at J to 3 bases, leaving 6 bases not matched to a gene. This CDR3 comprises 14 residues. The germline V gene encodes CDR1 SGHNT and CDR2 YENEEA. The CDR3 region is CASSTQAGVYEQYF. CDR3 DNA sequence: TGTGCCAGCAGCACCCAAGCGGGAGTCTACGAGCAGTACTTC.